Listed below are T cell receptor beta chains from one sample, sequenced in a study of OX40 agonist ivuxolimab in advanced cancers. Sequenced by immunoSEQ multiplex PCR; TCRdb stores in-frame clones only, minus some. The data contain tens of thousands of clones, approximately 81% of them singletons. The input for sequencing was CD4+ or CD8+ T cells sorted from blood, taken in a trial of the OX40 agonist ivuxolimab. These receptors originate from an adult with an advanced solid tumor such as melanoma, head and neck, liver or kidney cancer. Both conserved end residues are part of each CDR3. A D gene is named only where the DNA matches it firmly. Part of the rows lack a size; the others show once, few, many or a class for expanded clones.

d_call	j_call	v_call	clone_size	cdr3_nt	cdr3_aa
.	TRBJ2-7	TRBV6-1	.	TGTGCCAGCAGTCAGGGGGGCGCAACCTACGAGCAGTACTTC	CASSQGGATYEQYF
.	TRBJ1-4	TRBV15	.	TGTGCCACCAGCAGAGACCTCATAGAAAAACTGTTTTTT	CATSRDLIEKLFF
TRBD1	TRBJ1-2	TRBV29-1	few	TGCAGCGTTGACCGGGACAGGGGGACGGGCCATGGCTACACCTTC	CSVDRDRGTGHGYTF
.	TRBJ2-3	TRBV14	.	TGTGCCAGCAGCCTTCGGGGGTTCGGCACAGATACGCAGTATTTT	CASSLRGFGTDTQYF
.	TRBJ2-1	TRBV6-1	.	TGTGCCAGCAGTGAAGCGGGGGGCTCCTACAATGAGCAGTTCTTC	CASSEAGGSYNEQFF
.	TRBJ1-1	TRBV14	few	TGTGCCAGCAGCCACCGTCCAGAGCTGAACACTGAAGCTTTCTTT	CASSHRPELNTEAFF
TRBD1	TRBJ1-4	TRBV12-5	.	TGTGCTAGTGGTTTGCCCCAGGGGGTGGCAACTAATGAAAAACTGTTTTTT	CASGLPQGVATNEKLFF
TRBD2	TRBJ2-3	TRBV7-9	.	TGTGCCAGCAGCTCCCTCGGGGGGGCGGGCACAGATACGCAGTATTTT	CASSSLGGAGTDTQYF
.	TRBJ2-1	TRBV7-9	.	TGTGCCAGCAGCTTGGACGGGTCTCCGGAAAGGAGGAATGAGCAGTTCTTC	CASSLDGSPERRNEQFF
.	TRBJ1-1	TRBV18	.	TGTGCCAGCTCACCACAGGGGGGACGGGGGAACACTGAAGCTTTCTTT	CASSPQGGRGNTEAFF
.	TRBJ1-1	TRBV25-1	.	TGTGCCAGCACCGAGGGGCGGGGCACTGAAGCTTTCTTT	CASTEGRGTEAFF
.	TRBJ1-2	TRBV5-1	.	TGCGCCAGCAGCTTGAGTCAGGAGCTCAACTATGGCTACACCTTC	CASSLSQELNYGYTF
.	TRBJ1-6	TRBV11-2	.	TGTGCCAGCGGAACAGGGATTTCACCCCTCCACTTT	CASGTGISPLHF
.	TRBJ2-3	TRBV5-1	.	TGCGCCAGCAGCTTGGAGGCAGGGAGAGATACGCAGTATTTT	CASSLEAGRDTQYF
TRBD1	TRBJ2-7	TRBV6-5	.	TGTGCCAGCAGTTTCGGGACAGGGCCGATCGAGCAGTACTTC	CASSFGTGPIEQYF
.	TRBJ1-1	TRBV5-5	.	TGTGCCAGCAGCGCTAAAATGAACACTGAAGCTTTCTTT	CASSAKMNTEAFF
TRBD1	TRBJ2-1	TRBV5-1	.	TGCGCCAGCAGCTTGGGGATTAGGGACAGCCACAATGAGCAGTTCTTC	CASSLGIRDSHNEQFF
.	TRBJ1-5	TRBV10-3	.	TGTGCCATCAGTGGTCCGGGGAATCAGCCCCAGCATTTT	CAISGPGNQPQHF
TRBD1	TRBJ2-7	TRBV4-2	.	TGTGCCAGCAGCGCCAGCCGGGACAGGGGCCGCGAGCAGTACTTC	CASSASRDRGREQYF
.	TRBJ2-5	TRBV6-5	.	TGTGCCAGCAGCACCACTTATAGGGATGCTGAGACCCAGTACTTC	CASSTTYRDAETQYF
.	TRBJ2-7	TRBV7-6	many	TGTGCCAGCAGCTTAAATCTGGGACGGACAGCCTACGAGCAGTACTTC	CASSLNLGRTAYEQYF
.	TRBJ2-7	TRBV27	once	TGTGCCAGCAGTTTAGCGGCCGGCCGGACAACCTACGAGCAGTACTTC	CASSLAAGRTTYEQYF
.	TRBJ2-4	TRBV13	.	TGTGCCAGCAGCCATGGATTAGCCAAAAACATTCAGTACTTC	CASSHGLAKNIQYF
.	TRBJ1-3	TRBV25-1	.	TGTGCCAGCAGTGATCCCCACAGGGCCGGAAACACCATATATTTT	CASSDPHRAGNTIYF
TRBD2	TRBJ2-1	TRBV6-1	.	TGTGCCAGCAGTGGTTTCAGAGCGGGGTCCTACAATGAGCAGTTCTTC	CASSGFRAGSYNEQFF
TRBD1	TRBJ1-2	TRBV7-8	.	TGTGCCAGCAGCTCGAAGACAGGGGGCCAGATTAACTATGGCTACACCTTC	CASSSKTGGQINYGYTF
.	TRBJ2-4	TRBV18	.	TGTGCCAGCTCACCAACTGGACATTCTATAGCCAAAAACATTCAGTACTTC	CASSPTGHSIAKNIQYF
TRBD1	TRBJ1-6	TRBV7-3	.	TGTGCCAGCAGCTTACAGGACAGGGGGGCTAATTCACCCCTCCACTTT	CASSLQDRGANSPLHF
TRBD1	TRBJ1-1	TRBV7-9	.	TGTGCCAGCAGCCAGGGACAGGGTTACACTGAAGCTTTCTTT	CASSQGQGYTEAFF
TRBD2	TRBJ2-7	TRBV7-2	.	TGTGCCAGCAGCTTAGCGTCTTCTAGCGGAGAATCCTACGAGCAGTACTTC	CASSLASSSGESYEQYF
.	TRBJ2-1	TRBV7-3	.	TGTGCCAGCAGCTTTAACCGGGCGGGGGCCATCAATGAGCAGTTCTTC	CASSFNRAGAINEQFF
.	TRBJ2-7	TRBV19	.	TGTGCCAGTAGTGACCCGACAGGACCGGGCGAGCAGTACTTC	CASSDPTGPGEQYF
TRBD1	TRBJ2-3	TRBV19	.	TGTGCCAGTAGTATGGCGGTACAGGGGTTTGGGCCAGATACGCAGTATTTT	CASSMAVQGFGPDTQYF
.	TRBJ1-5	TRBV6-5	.	TGTGCCAGCAGTTACTCGGGACGGATAAATCAGCCCCAGCATTTT	CASSYSGRINQPQHF
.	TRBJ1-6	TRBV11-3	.	TGTGCCAGCAGCTTAGGGAGCAGCAGACATTCACCCCTCCACTTT	CASSLGSSRHSPLHF
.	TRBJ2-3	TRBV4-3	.	TGCGCCAGCAGCCAAGTAGCTAGGCAGACCACAGATACGCAGTATTTT	CASSQVARQTTDTQYF
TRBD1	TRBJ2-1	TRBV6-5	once	TGTGCCAGCAGTAAGGGACAGGGGACCTACAATGAGCAGTTCTTC	CASSKGQGTYNEQFF
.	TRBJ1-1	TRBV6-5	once	TGTGCCAGCAGTTACTTAAATCGAGGGCTTGAAGCTTTCTTT	CASSYLNRGLEAFF
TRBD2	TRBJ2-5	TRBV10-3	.	TGTGCCATCAGTGCTCGACAACTAGCGGGGAAAGAGACCCAGTACTTC	CAISARQLAGKETQYF
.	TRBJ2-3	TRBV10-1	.	TGCGCCAGCAGTTCCCCGGGGGCAGATACGCAGTATTTT	CASSSPGADTQYF
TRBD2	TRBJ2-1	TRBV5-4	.	TGTGCCAGCAGCTTGGAACTAGCGGGCTACAATGAGCAGTTCTTC	CASSLELAGYNEQFF
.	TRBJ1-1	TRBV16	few	TGTGCCAGCAGTGCCGACAGGAACACTGAAGCTTTCTTT	CASSADRNTEAFF
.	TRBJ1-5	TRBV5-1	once	TGCGCCAGCAGCTTGGATGGGAATCAGCCCCAGCATTTT	CASSLDGNQPQHF
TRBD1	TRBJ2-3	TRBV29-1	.	TGCAGCGTTGGCCGGGACAGCCTGCAGTATTTT	CSVGRDSLQYF
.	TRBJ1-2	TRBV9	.	TGTGCCAGCAGCGTAGCTCCCCGCAGGGGATCGGGGGGCTACACCTTC	CASSVAPRRGSGGYTF
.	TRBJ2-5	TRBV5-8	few	TGTGCCAGCAGCTTGTCGGCTCTACAAGAGACCCAGTACTTC	CASSLSALQETQYF
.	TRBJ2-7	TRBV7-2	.	TGTGCCAGCAGGCTGGGTCTAAGCGAGCAGTACTTC	CASRLGLSEQYF
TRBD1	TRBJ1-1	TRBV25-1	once	TGTGCCAGCAGTCCCCTCCCAGCCGGGACAGCGAACACTGAAGCTTTCTTT	CASSPLPAGTANTEAFF